Shown below are 32 T cell receptor beta chains from a single sample sequenced in a study of response to subunit inactivated influenza vaccine. TCRdb passed the RT-PCR reads through MiXCR, listing each CDR3 protein once. The sample lists hundreds of thousands of distinct CDR3 sequences, approximately 14% occurring once. This specimen consisted of PBMCs from blood, obtained roughly 12 days after vaccination. The receptors here all came from a man aged 45 to 65 who received an inactivated influenza vaccine.

The rearrangement uses TRBV20-1 and TRBJ2-1; 9 nucleotides match TRBD2. This CDR3 comprises 13 residues. The J segment lost 2 bases and the V segment lost 6 bases, leaving 2 bases of the junction unmatched. Germline CDR1 DFQATT, CDR2 SNEGSKA (reference sequence). The CDR3 here is CSAGLAAYNEQFF. CDR3 DNA sequence: TGCAGTGCGGGACTAGCCGCCTACAATGAGCAGTTCTTC.

The J gene is TRBJ1-6, the V gene TRBV4-3; D is undetermined. The CDR3 runs to 14 residues. V lost 1 base and J 7 bases, leaving 8 bases between the germline ends. In germline, CDR1 is LGHNA, CDR2 YSLEER. The CDR3 nucleotides are TGCGCCAGCAGCCAAGCAGTAGCCAATTCACCCCTCCACTTT. Encoded protein: CASSQAVANSPLHF.

J is TRBJ2-2 and V is TRBV5-8, with D tentatively TRBD1 or TRBD2 (5 bases each). The germline CDR1 and CDR2 sequences are SGHTS and YDEGEE. V shed 4 bases and J shed 1 base, with 14 bases lying between them. This CDR3 is built from 16 residues. CDR3 sequence (DNA): TGTGCCAGCAGCCCTATGGGGACGCTGAACACCGGGGAGCTGTTTTTT. Its protein is CASSPMGTLNTGELFF.

This clonotype was recorded a few times. The rearrangement links TRBV12-3 or TRBV12-4 to TRBJ2-1; D is unresolved. CDR3 length equals 15 residues. V dropped 3 bases and J dropped 0 bases, with 9 bases sitting between them. The DNA of the CDR3 is TGTGCCAGCAGTTTCACGGTGAGCTCCTACAATGAGCAGTTCTTC. Its translation: CASSFTVSSYNEQFF.

This clonotype has just a few counts. The chain recombines TRBV10-3 with TRBJ1-4; TRBD1 agrees at 9 bases. From germline, CDR1 is ENHRY and CDR2 SYGVKD. The ends lost 5 bases at V and 0 bases at J; junction bases unmatched: 4. The CDR3 has 16 residues. For the CDR3, the DNA is TGTGCCATCAGTCCCGGGACAGGGTCAACTAATGAAAAACTGTTTTTT. Translation gives CAISPGTGSTNEKLFF.

The V gene is TRBV7-2, the J gene TRBJ1-2; 8 bases align to TRBD1. Trimming cost V 1 base and J 2 bases; bases outside gene matches: 6. The CDR3 totals 16 residues. Germline CDR1 is SGHTA and CDR2 is FQGNSA. The CDR3 DNA sequence: TGTGCCAGCAGCTTAGTGAGAGGACAGGGAAACTATGGCTACACCTTC. Translation gives CASSLVRGQGNYGYTF.

This chain connects TRBV20-1 to TRBJ2-6; D uncertain. Trimming cost V 4 bases and J 4 bases, with 5 bases left between them. CDR3 length: 12 amino acids. CDR1 and CDR2 (germline): DFQATT, SNEGSKA (reference sequence). The CDR3 region is CSAIIGANVLTF. DNA for the CDR3: TGCAGTGCTATAATAGGGGCCAACGTCCTGACTTTC.

This clonotype was picked up a small number of times. The CDR3 DNA sequence: TGTGCCAGCAGCCAGAGTTCGGTTTACAATGAGCAGTTCTTC. This sequence encodes CASSQSSVYNEQFF. The V gene is TRBV3-1, the J gene TRBJ2-1; no definite D call. Germline CDR1 is LGHDT and CDR2 is YNNKEL (reference sequence). V lost 3 bases to trimming and J lost 4 bases, with 10 bases between them. This CDR3 is 14 amino acids long.

This clonotype was seen repeatedly, ten times or more. V and J are TRBV6-2 or TRBV6-3 and TRBJ2-1; D tentatively reads TRBD1 or TRBD2 (6 bases each). The ends were cut back, 2 bases at V and 2 bases at J, with 10 bases in the middle. Germline CDR1 and CDR2: MNHEY and SVGEGT. The CDR3 covers 15 residues. Here the CDR3 reads CASSYGGGPYNEQFF. CDR3 DNA sequence: TGTGCCAGCAGTTACGGTGGGGGGCCCTACAATGAGCAGTTCTTC.

As regards this clonotype: The junction differs from germline at one of its ends, possibly a read error. The rearrangement links TRBV27 to TRBJ1-2; TRBD1 might be the D (6 bases). Germline V gene lookup returns CDR1 MNHEY and CDR2 SMNVEV (reference sequence). The CDR3 sequence is 13 residues long. The CDR3 sequence: CATSSGHNYGYTF. The DNA of the CDR3 is TGTGCCACCAGTTCGGGACACAACTATGGCTACACCTTC.

This chain joins TRBV7-9 and TRBJ1-1; no reliable D call. Germline V gene sequence: CDR1 SEHNR, CDR2 FQNEAQ (reference sequence). The V and J ends lost 4 bases and 1 base respectively, with 13 bases between them. The CDR3 covers 15 residues. The CDR3 here is CASSWSPPGNTEAFF. The CDR3 DNA is TGTGCCAGCAGCTGGTCTCCTCCGGGGAACACTGAAGCTTTCTTT.

This clonotype showed up just a few times. The V and J genes are TRBV10-3 and TRBJ2-3; TRBD2 agrees at 8 bases. This CDR3 has 14 residues. CDR1 is ENHRY, CDR2 SYGVKD, per germline. After removal of 8 bases from V and 2 bases from J, the junction contained 6 bases not matched to a gene. The CDR3: CAIAGGGYTDTQYF. In nucleotides, the CDR3 is TGTGCCATCGCGGGCGGGGGGTACACAGATACGCAGTATTTT.

This clonotype appeared a few times. The rearrangement joins TRBV7-9 to TRBJ1-4; tentatively, D is TRBD1 (5 bases). The germline V gene encodes CDR1 SEHNR and CDR2 FQNEAQ (reference sequence). The V gene lost 5 bases and the J gene lost 3 bases, with 10 bases spanning the gap. The CDR3 extends over 14 amino acids. CDR3 in amino acids: CASSLGHSNEKLFF. The DNA of the CDR3 is TGTGCCAGCAGCCTTGGACACTCTAATGAAAAACTGTTTTTT.

A word on this clonotype: One junction end disagrees with the germline gene, perhaps due to a read error. The chain carries TRBV12-3 or TRBV12-4 and TRBJ2-5; 11 bases are a match to TRBD1. The CDR3 totals 16 residues. CDR3 region: CASSLAPGQGGETQNF. For the CDR3, the DNA is TGTGCCAGCAGTTTAGCGCCGGGACAGGGGGGAGAGACCCAGAACTTC.

V gene TRBV28 combines with J gene TRBJ1-2, with D uncertain. Germline lookup yields CDR1 MDHEN and CDR2 SYDVKM. The CDR3 loop spans 11 amino acids. V was trimmed by 8 bases and J by 6 bases, leaving 10 bases between them. The CDR3 nucleotides read TGTGCCAGCGGCCCTAGTGATGGCTACACCTTC. Translated, it gives CASGPSDGYTF.

The rearrangement joins TRBV11-2 to TRBJ2-1; 11 nucleotides agree with TRBD2. The V gene's germline CDR1 is SGHAT and CDR2 FQNNGV. The V gene end was trimmed by 7 bases and the J gene end by 5 bases; junction bases not matched to a gene: 13. The CDR3 is 17 amino acids. This chain's CDR3 is CASNSVPLAGGNNEQFF. CDR3 nucleotides: TGTGCCAGCAACTCGGTGCCCCTAGCGGGAGGTAACAATGAGCAGTTCTTC.

This clonotype was recorded a few times. The J gene is TRBJ2-2, the V gene TRBV28; 8 nucleotides match TRBD1. The CDR3 runs to 15 residues. The trim removed 2 bases at V and 5 bases at J, leaving 4 bases unmatched. CDR1 and CDR2 (germline): MDHEN, SYDVKM. CDR3 loop: CASSLPTGDTGELFF. The CDR3 bases are TGTGCCAGCAGTTTACCGACAGGGGATACCGGGGAGCTGTTTTTT.

This clonotype appeared a few times. The chain links TRBV11-2 to TRBJ2-3; TRBD2 matches 9 bases. Germline values: CDR1 SGHAT, CDR2 FQNNGV. The V segment lost 4 bases and the J segment 4 bases; nucleotides outside the gene matches: 6. The CDR3 has 15 amino acids. The CDR3, as DNA: TGTGCCAGCAGCTCGGGACTAGCAGTCCCAGATACGCAGTATTTT. Amino acid sequence: CASSSGLAVPDTQYF.

This chain joins TRBV2 and TRBJ2-7; 9 bases agree with TRBD1. This CDR3 contains 15 residues. The germline CDR1 and CDR2 sequences are SNHLY and FYNNEI. J gave up 3 bases and V 1 base, and 4 bases lay outside the gene matches. CDR3 residues: CASSEGTGVYYEQYF. CDR3 DNA: TGTGCCAGCAGTGAAGGGACAGGGGTATACTACGAGCAGTACTTC.

The rearrangement joins TRBV20-1 to TRBJ2-7; 12 bases align to TRBD2. CDR3 length: 13 amino acids. V gave up 6 bases and J gave up 4 bases; unmatched junction bases: 4. Germline CDR1 and CDR2: DFQATT and SNEGSKA (reference sequence). This CDR3 is CSARTSGKYEQYF. The CDR3, as DNA: TGCAGTGCGAGGACTAGCGGGAAATACGAGCAGTACTTC.

This clonotype appeared a few times. This chain's CDR3 is CASSPHPGVDPAKNIQYF. The CDR3 nucleotides are TGTGCCAGCAGCCCCCATCCGGGGGTAGATCCAGCCAAAAACATTCAGTACTTC. The chain recombines TRBV7-6 with TRBJ2-4, with D perhaps TRBD2 (6 bases). Germline V lookup: CDR1 SGHVS, CDR2 FNYEAQ. The V end lost 5 bases, the J end lost 0 bases, and 20 bases lay between the germline ends. The CDR3 covers 18 residues. The entire variable domain, with the rest obtained from reference TRBV7-6 and TRBJ2-4, is as follows: GAGVSQSPRYKVTKRGQDVALRCDPISGHVSLYWYRQALGQGPEFLTYFNYEAQQDKSGLPNDRFSAERPEGSISTLTIQRTEQRDSAMYRCASSPHPGVDPAKNIQYFGAGTRLSVL.

This clonotype was recorded a few times. The chain combines TRBV12-3 or TRBV12-4 with TRBJ1-2; D remains ambiguous. The CDR3 contains 12 residues. Trimming stripped 6 bases from V and 5 bases from J, with 10 bases between. This chain's CDR3 is CASSRNSYGYTF. The CDR3 coding sequence is TGTGCCAGCAGCCGGAACTCGTATGGCTACACCTTC.

The chain couples TRBV28 to TRBJ2-5; the D is unclear. V was pared by 5 bases and J by 0 bases, with 10 bases between. This CDR3 has 14 residues. From germline, CDR1 is MDHEN and CDR2 SYDVKM. CDR3: CASSPTDYQETQYF. The CDR3 DNA follows: TGTGCCAGCAGTCCAACAGATTACCAAGAGACCCAGTACTTC.

The V gene is TRBV19, the J gene TRBJ2-2, with 7 bases fitting TRBD2. Losses at the gene ends were 7 bases for V and 0 bases for J; bases not matched to a gene: 8. From germline, CDR1 is LNHDA and CDR2 SQIVND (reference sequence). The CDR3 runs to 16 residues. Written as DNA, the CDR3 is TGTGCCAGTACCCTGGGGGGGACGGCGAACACCGGGGAGCTGTTTTTT. Encoded protein: CASTLGGTANTGELFF.

This clonotype has only a few counts. This chain connects TRBV6-2 or TRBV6-3 to TRBJ1-2, with D possibly TRBD1 on 6 matching bases. Germline V gives CDR1 MNHEY, CDR2 SVGEGT. The CDR3 contains 16 residues. V lost 5 bases and J 8 bases, leaving 24 bases between the germline ends. The CDR3 bases are TGTGCCAGCAGTACCGGACGCACAGGGTTGGTAGACGGCTACACCTTC. Its translation: CASSTGRTGLVDGYTF.

This clonotype has only a few counts. The rearrangement uses TRBV7-8 and TRBJ2-6; TRBD1 is a possible D gene (6 bases). CDR1 is SGHVS, CDR2 FQNEAQ, per germline. V was pared by 3 bases and J by 3 bases, with 12 bases between. CDR3 length: 16 residues. CDR3 sequence reads: CASSLGTGNGANVLTF. The CDR3 DNA reads as TGTGCCAGCAGCTTGGGCACAGGGAATGGGGCCAACGTCCTGACTTTC.

This clonotype was observed many times. The chain recombines TRBV6-1 with TRBJ1-2; D not certain. From germline, CDR1 is MNHNS and CDR2 SASEGT. CDR3 length equals 15 residues. V lost 2 bases, J lost 4 bases, and 14 bases lay in between. The CDR3 coding sequence is TGTGCCAGCAGTGAACCAAGCAGTCCGCCCTATGGCTACACCTTC. Protein product: CASSEPSSPPYGYTF.

There are a few counts of this clonotype. This chain connects TRBV7-8 to TRBJ2-2, with D tentatively TRBD2 (6 bases). The CDR3 runs 18 residues. From germline, CDR1 is SGHVS and CDR2 FQNEAQ. Deletions cut 0 bases from V and 5 bases from J, with 19 bases between. The CDR3 sequence is CASSLASGTGLLTGELFF. The CDR3 DNA is TGTGCCAGCAGCTTAGCTTCCGGGACGGGACTCTTGACCGGGGAGCTGTTTTTT. The full variable domain, completed using reference TRBV7-8 and TRBJ2-2, is GAGVSQSPRYKVAKRGQDVALRCDPISGHVSLFWYQQALGQGPEFLTYFQNEAQLDKSGLPSDRFFAERPEGSVSTLKIQRTQQEDSAVYLCASSLASGTGLLTGELFFGEGSRLTVL.

This clonotype turned up a few times. The chain uses TRBV3-1 and TRBJ2-3; 9 bases match TRBD2. This CDR3 has 17 residues. The V segment lost 4 bases and the J segment 3 bases; nucleotides outside the gene matches: 11. Looked up from germline, CDR1 is LGHDT and CDR2 is YNNKEL (reference sequence). As DNA, the CDR3 is TGTGCCAGCAGCCCGTGGGGAGCGGGGGGATTGACAGATACGCAGTATTTT. Translated: CASSPWGAGGLTDTQYF.

The V call is TRBV27, the J call TRBJ2-7, with D perhaps TRBD1 (7 bases). The V gene's germline CDR1 is MNHEY and CDR2 SMNVEV (reference sequence). CDR3 length: 15 amino acids. V lost 0 bases to trimming and J lost 3 bases, with 12 bases between them. The CDR3 DNA follows: TGTGCCAGCAGTTTATCGTGGCAGGGGGGCTACGAGCAGTACTTC. This codes for CASSLSWQGGYEQYF.

The V gene is TRBV6-2 or TRBV6-3, the J gene TRBJ2-7; 8 bases agree with TRBD1. This CDR3 spans 15 amino acids. The germline CDR1 and CDR2 sequences are MNHEY and SVGEGT. The V and J ends lost 5 bases and 3 bases, in that order; junction bases with no gene match: 9. The chain's CDR3 is CASSRSGTGYYEQYF. CDR3 nucleotide sequence: TGTGCCAGCAGTCGCTCCGGGACAGGATACTACGAGCAGTACTTC.

This clonotype has just a few counts. For the CDR3, the DNA is TGTGCCACCAGTGATGGCTACTACAATGAGCAGTTCTTC. Translating gives CATSDGYYNEQFF. The chain recombines TRBV24-1 with TRBJ2-1; D not resolved. V shed 3 bases and J shed 3 bases, with 5 bases lying between them. CDR1 and CDR2 from the germline V gene are KGHDR and SFDVKD. The length of the CDR3 is 13 residues.